These 14 T cell receptor beta chains share one sample of origin, sequenced in a study of shared clonotypes between healthy human individuals. The data were produced by immunoSEQ multiplex PCR, yet TCRdb's version contains in-frame clones alone and is incomplete. The table records over 150,000 clones, 66% of them present only once. Sequencing was done on a sample of memory CD4+ T cells sorted from blood. Subset specified: CD45RA-negative fraction. These receptors came from a man in his thirties or forties in good health.

A note on this clone: Other DNA variants within this sample encode the same CDR3. For the CDR3, the DNA is TGTGCCAGCAGCCCGACCCTACCGACAGATACGCAGTATTTT. Protein sequence: CASSPTLPTDTQYF. This chain joins TRBV5-6 and TRBJ2-3, with unresolved D. Trimming cost V 4 bases and J 3 bases, with 12 bases left between them. This CDR3 spans 14 amino acids. Germline assignment: CDR1 SGHDT and CDR2 YYEEEE.

The table lists this clone with a few counts. The DNA of the CDR3 is TGTGCCAGCAGCCAAGGTCTGGGACACCGACAAGAGACCCAGTACTTC. The encoded protein is CASSQGLGHRQETQYF. This sequence joins TRBV14 and TRBJ2-5; D perhaps matches TRBD1 (6 bases). V was cut by 1 base and J by 2 bases, with 14 bases left in between. This CDR3 is 16 amino acids long. Germline values: CDR1 SGHDN, CDR2 FVKESK.

This clone was picked up one time. The J gene is TRBJ2-2, the V gene TRBV6-4; 7 bases agree with TRBD1. With 5 bases clipped from V and 2 bases from J, the junction kept 5 bases outside the gene matches. The CDR3 totals 15 residues. Per the germline V gene, CDR1 is MRHNA and CDR2 is SNTAGT. In DNA form, the CDR3 reads TGTGCCAGCAGTCCTACAGGGGTTAACACCGGGGAGCTGTTTTTT. The encoded protein is CASSPTGVNTGELFF.

The chain links TRBV5-4 to TRBJ2-3; maybe TRBD2 (6 bases). The length of the CDR3 is 16 residues. CDR1 is SGHNT, CDR2 YYREEE, per germline (reference sequence). V gave up 4 bases and J gave up 1 base, with 16 bases separating them. For the CDR3, the DNA is TGTGCCAGCAGCCTCGTTCGGGGGACCCGCACAGATACGCAGTATTTT. Its protein product is CASSLVRGTRTDTQYF.

V gene TRBV11-3 combines with J gene TRBJ2-7; TRBD2 is a possible D gene (6 bases). Germline V lookup: CDR1 SGHNT, CDR2 YENEEA. Deletions cut 7 bases from V and 5 bases from J, with 24 bases between. This CDR3 is built from 16 residues. CDR3 sequence reads: CASTPGVGLNPHEQYF. The CDR3 nucleotides are TGTGCCAGCACCCCTGGGGTTGGACTAAACCCCCACGAGCAGTACTTC.

This sequence joins TRBV19 and TRBJ1-5; 8 bases match TRBD1. Unmatched junction bases numbered 7, after V lost 3 bases and J lost 3 bases. Germline V gene data show CDR1 as LNHDA and CDR2 as SQIVND (reference sequence). This CDR3 has 16 residues. The CDR3 bases are TGTGCCAGTAGTATGACAGGGGTGGAGGTCAATCAGCCCCAGCATTTT. It translates to CASSMTGVEVNQPQHF.

The CDR3 DNA follows: TGTGCCAGCAGTTCTACCCCTATCGGACAGGGGGGGTACAATGAGCAGTTCTTC. Its protein product is CASSSTPIGQGGYNEQFF. V gene TRBV27 combines with J gene TRBJ2-1, with 10 bases matching TRBD1. Trimming removed 4 bases from V and 4 bases from J; junction bases left unmatched: 13. Per the germline V gene, CDR1 is MNHEY and CDR2 is SMNVEV (reference sequence). CDR3 length: 18 amino acids.

CDR3 region: CASRGALAGTDTQYF. The CDR3 DNA sequence: TGTGCCAGCAGGGGAGCGCTAGCGGGCACAGATACGCAGTATTTT. The chain employs TRBV2 and TRBJ2-3, with 7 bases matching TRBD2. V gave up 6 bases and J gave up 1 base; unmatched junction bases: 7. From germline, CDR1 is SNHLY and CDR2 FYNNEI. The CDR3 sequence is 15 residues long.

Concerning this clone itself: The same CDR3 arises from other DNA sequences in this sample as well. This chain joins TRBV18 and TRBJ2-7, with 9 nucleotides matching TRBD1. Germline V lookup: CDR1 KGHSH, CDR2 LQKENI. The CDR3 has 14 residues. The V gene end was trimmed by 3 bases and the J gene end by 3 bases; junction bases not matched to a gene: 3. CDR3 protein: CASSPPGQGYEQYF. CDR3 DNA: TGTGCCAGCTCACCCCCGGGACAGGGCTACGAGCAGTACTTC.

The rearrangement links TRBV5-1 to TRBJ2-1; TRBD2 is a possible D gene (5 bases). The germline V gene has CDR1 SGHRS and CDR2 YFSETQ. Between the trimmed V and J ends, which lost 0 bases and 6 bases, there was a span of 10 bases. The CDR3 has 14 residues. CDR3 sequence reads: CASSLDPGTNEQFF. The DNA of the CDR3 is TGCGCCAGCAGCTTGGACCCGGGAACCAATGAGCAGTTCTTC. The entire variable domain, with the rest obtained from reference TRBV5-1 and TRBJ2-1, is as follows: KAGVTQTPRYLIKTRGQQVTLSCSPISGHRSVSWYQQTPGQGLQFLFEYFSETQRNKGNFPGRFSGRQFSNSRSEMNVSTLELGDSALYLCASSLDPGTNEQFFGPGTRLTVL.

This chain links TRBV5-1 with TRBJ2-3; D call uncertain. With 1 base removed from V and 0 bases from J, the gap between germline ends came to 12 bases. Per germline, CDR1 SGHRS and CDR2 YFSETQ. The CDR3 extends over 16 amino acids. DNA for the CDR3: TGCGCCAGCAGCTTGACCCGGCTAGAGAGCACAGATACGCAGTATTTT. Residues: CASSLTRLESTDTQYF.

This clone appeared a few times. The chain couples TRBV9 to TRBJ2-6, with D possibly being TRBD2 (6 bases). The CDR3 extends over 15 amino acids. Trimming stripped 0 bases from V and 3 bases from J, with 7 bases between. Germline-derived CDR1 and CDR2 are SGDLS and YYNGEE. In DNA, the CDR3 is TGTGCCAGCAGCGTAGCGGGAGTTGGGGCCAACGTCCTGACTTTC. Its translation: CASSVAGVGANVLTF.

The CDR3 spells CASSLLTGAYNEQFF. The CDR3 bases are TGTGCCAGCAGCTTGTTGACAGGGGCCTACAATGAGCAGTTCTTC. The chain joins TRBV5-6 to TRBJ2-1; 8 bases agree with TRBD1. Germline trimming cut 1 base from V and 2 bases from J; bases unmatched to any gene: 2. The CDR3 consists of 15 residues. CDR1 and CDR2 (germline): SGHDT, YYEEEE.

In its sample, this clone was seen many times. The chain joins TRBV7-2 to TRBJ1-5; D gene uncertain. V lost 5 bases and J lost 0, with 14 bases in between. Germline V gene sequence: CDR1 SGHTA, CDR2 FQGNSA. This CDR3 has 16 residues. In nucleotides, the CDR3 is TGTGCCAGCAGCACGACGACGGTGATTAGCAATCAGCCCCAGCATTTT. It is translated as CASSTTTVISNQPQHF.